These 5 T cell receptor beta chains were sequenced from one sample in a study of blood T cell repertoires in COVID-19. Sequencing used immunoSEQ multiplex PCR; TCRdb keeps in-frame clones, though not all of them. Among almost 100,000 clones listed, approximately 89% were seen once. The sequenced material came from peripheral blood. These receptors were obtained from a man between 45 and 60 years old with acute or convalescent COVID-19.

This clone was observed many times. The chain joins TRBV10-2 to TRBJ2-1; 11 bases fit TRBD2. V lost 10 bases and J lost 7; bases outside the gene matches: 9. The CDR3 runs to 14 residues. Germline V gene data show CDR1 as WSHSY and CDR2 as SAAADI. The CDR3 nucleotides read TGCGCCACAACACTAGCGGGAGTTTGGAATGAGCAGTTCTTC. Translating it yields CATTLAGVWNEQFF.

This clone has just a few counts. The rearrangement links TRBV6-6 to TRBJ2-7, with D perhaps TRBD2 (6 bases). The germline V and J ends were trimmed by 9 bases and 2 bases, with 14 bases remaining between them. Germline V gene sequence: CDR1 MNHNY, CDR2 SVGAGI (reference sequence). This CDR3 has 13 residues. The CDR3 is CASNLGGPYEQYF. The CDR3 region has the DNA TGTGCCAGTAACTTGGGAGGACCCTACGAGCAGTACTTC.

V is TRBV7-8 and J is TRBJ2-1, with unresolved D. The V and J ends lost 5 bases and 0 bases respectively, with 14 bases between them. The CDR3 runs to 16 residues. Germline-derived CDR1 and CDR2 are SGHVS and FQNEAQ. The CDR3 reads CASSGYRSGSYNEQFF. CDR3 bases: TGTGCCAGCAGCGGATATCGGAGTGGCTCCTACAATGAGCAGTTCTTC.

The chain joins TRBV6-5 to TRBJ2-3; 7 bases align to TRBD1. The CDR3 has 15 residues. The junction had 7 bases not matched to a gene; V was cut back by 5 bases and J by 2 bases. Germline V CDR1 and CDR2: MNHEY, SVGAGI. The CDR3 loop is CASSLQGFFTDTQYF. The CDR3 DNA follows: TGTGCCAGCAGTCTACAGGGGTTTTTCACAGATACGCAGTATTTT.

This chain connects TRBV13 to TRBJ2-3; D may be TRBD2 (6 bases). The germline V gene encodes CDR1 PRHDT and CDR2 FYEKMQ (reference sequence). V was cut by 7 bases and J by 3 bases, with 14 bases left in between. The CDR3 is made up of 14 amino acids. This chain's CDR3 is CASKRAGRTDTQYF. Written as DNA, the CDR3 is TGTGCCAGCAAACGAGCGGGTAGAACAGATACGCAGTATTTT.